These 4 T cell receptor beta chains originate from one sample sequenced in a study of cytomegalovirus exposure and HLA in healthy donors. PCR amplification relied on 60 Vbeta primers (plus 13 Jbeta primers). Assay: immunoSEQ multiplex PCR; the TCRdb copy retains only in-frame clones and omits some. The table includes approximately 150,000 clones, around 78% detected once. The specimen was PBMCs. Receptors were obtained from a woman in her thirties or forties in good health and CMV-seropositive.

The rearrangement links TRBV18 to TRBJ1-2, with D possibly TRBD1 on 5 matching bases. CDR1 is KGHSH and CDR2 is LQKENI in the germline V gene. Trimming shortened V by 2 bases and J by 0 bases, and 10 bases separated the two germline ends. CDR3 length equals 15 residues. CDR3 sequence (DNA): TGTGCCAGCTCACCAAGGAGGGACCCTAACTATGGCTACACCTTC. Protein product: CASSPRRDPNYGYTF.

The chain carries TRBV28 and TRBJ1-1, with no clear D. Per the germline V gene, CDR1 is MDHEN and CDR2 is SYDVKM. V lost 8 bases to trimming and J lost 2 bases, with 12 bases between them. This CDR3 has 13 residues. The CDR3 DNA follows: TGTGCCAGCGGTAGACACCTCAACACTGAAGCTTTCTTT. Amino acids: CASGRHLNTEAFF.

This rearrangement joins TRBV5-6 to TRBJ1-1, with D uncertain. The CDR3 has 13 residues. Germline lookup yields CDR1 SGHDT and CDR2 YYEEEE. V was clipped by 0 bases and J by 8 bases, with 11 bases between them. CDR3 region: CASSLELTREAFF. The CDR3 DNA reads as TGTGCCAGCAGCTTGGAACTGACGCGGGAAGCTTTCTTT.

The gene calls are TRBV5-1 and TRBJ1-1; no reliable D call. The germline CDR1 and CDR2 sequences are SGHRS and YFSETQ. Trimming shortened V by 1 base and J by 4 bases, and 8 bases separated the two germline ends. This CDR3 is built from 13 residues. The CDR3 DNA follows: TGCGCCAGCAGCTTGCGCGTAGCCACTGAAGCTTTCTTT. Translated, it gives CASSLRVATEAFF.